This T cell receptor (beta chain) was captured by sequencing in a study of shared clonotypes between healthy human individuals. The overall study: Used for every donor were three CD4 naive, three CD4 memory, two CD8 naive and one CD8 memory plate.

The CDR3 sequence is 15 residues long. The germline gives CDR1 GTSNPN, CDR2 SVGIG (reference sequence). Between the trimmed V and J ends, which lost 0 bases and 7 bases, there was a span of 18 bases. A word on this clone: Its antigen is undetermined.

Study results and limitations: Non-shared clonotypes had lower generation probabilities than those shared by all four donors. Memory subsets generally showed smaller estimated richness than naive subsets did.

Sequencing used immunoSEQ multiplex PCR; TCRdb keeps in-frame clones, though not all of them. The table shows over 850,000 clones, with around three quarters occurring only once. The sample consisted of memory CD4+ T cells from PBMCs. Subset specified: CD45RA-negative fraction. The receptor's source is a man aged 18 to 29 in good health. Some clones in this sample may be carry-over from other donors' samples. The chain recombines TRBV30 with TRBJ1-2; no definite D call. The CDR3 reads CAWSVLSGRMGGYTF. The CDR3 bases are TGTGCCTGGAGTGTCTTGTCGGGCAGGATGGGTGGCTACACCTTC.